Listed below are T cell receptor beta chains from one sample, sequenced in a study of T cells in Graves' hyperthyroidism and ophthalmopathy. A single record per CDR3 protein comes from TCRdb applying MiXCR to the multiplex PCR reads. This sample carries more than 350,000 distinct CDR3 sequences, about a sixth of them seen once, and the ten largest clones take roughly a third. The sample consisted of blood. The source of these receptors is a woman under 40 with Graves' hyperthyroidism that later progressed to Graves' ophthalmopathy. Both conserved end residues are part of each CDR3. D genes are given only for firm matches. A row's size may be missing; if present it is once, few, many or a size class.

V gene	J gene	D gene	clone size	CDR3 DNA	CDR3 protein
TRBV27	TRBJ2-5	NA	many	TGTGCCAGCAGTCCCCCGACCCAGATTTCGACGTGGGAGACCCAGTACTTC	CASSPPTQISTWETQYF
TRBV6-1	TRBJ1-4	TRBD1	few	TGTGCCAGCAGACTTGCAGGGGGGGAAAAACTGTTTTTT	CASRLAGGEKLFF
TRBV12-3/TRBV12-4	TRBJ2-1	TRBD2	many	TGTGCCAGCAGTTTAGTCCGGCTAGCGGGCTGGGTACCGGAGCAGTTCTTC	CASSLVRLAGWVPEQFF
TRBV29-1	TRBJ2-7	TRBD2	NA	TGCAGCGTTGAAGATCGAGGACTAGCGGGGGGTAAATCCTACGAGCAGTACTTC	CSVEDRGLAGGKSYEQYF
TRBV6-6	TRBJ2-1	NA	NA	TGTGCCAGCAGTTACGGGTTTGGTTCCTACAATGAGCAGTTCTTC	CASSYGFGSYNEQFF
TRBV20-1	TRBJ1-6	NA	NA	TGCAGTGCTAGACCCCCGACCAGGGGAGTTTTCCGGCTCCACTTT	CSARPPTRGVFRLHF
TRBV3-1	TRBJ2-7	NA	many	TGTGCCAGCAGCCAACCTGGCTCCTACGAGCAGTACTTC	CASSQPGSYEQYF
TRBV19	TRBJ2-1	TRBD1	few	TGTGCCAGCCGAGACAGGGAAGGGAATTACAATGAGCAGTTCTTC	CASRDREGNYNEQFF
TRBV4-1	TRBJ1-6	NA	NA	TGCGCCAGCAGCCGTAGGGGCCTGGACAATTCACCCCTCCACTTT	CASSRRGLDNSPLHF
TRBV19	TRBJ2-7	NA	NA	TGTGCCAGTAGTACGGGACCGGGTTTCTACGAGCAGTACTTC	CASSTGPGFYEQYF
TRBV10-3	TRBJ2-5	NA	many	TGTGCTACTCAGAGGAGGCTAGACCAGGAGACCCAGTACTTC	CATQRRLDQETQYF
TRBV2	TRBJ2-1	TRBD2	NA	TGTGCCAGCAGTGAAGTAGCGGGAGGTTTTTTATACAATGAGCAGTTCTTC	CASSEVAGGFLYNEQFF
TRBV19	TRBJ2-3	NA	few	TGTGCCAGTAGTATCGCATACAGCACAAATACGCAGTATTTT	CASSIAYSTNTQYF
TRBV19	TRBJ1-1	NA	many	TGTGCCAGTAGTAGAAACAGGTTCCACACTGAAGCTTTCTTT	CASSRNRFHTEAFF
TRBV28	TRBJ2-5	TRBD2	NA	TGTGCCAGCAGTGAACCGGGACTAGCGGGGGCAGAGACCCAGTACTTC	CASSEPGLAGAETQYF
TRBV20-1	TRBJ2-1	TRBD2	many	TGCAGTGCCGACTCAACCGGGACTAAATACAATGAGCAGTTCTTC	CSADSTGTKYNEQFF
TRBV5-1	TRBJ2-1	TRBD1	few	TGCGCCAGCAGCCGGGGACAGGGGGCGGGAAATGAGCAGTTCTTC	CASSRGQGAGNEQFF
TRBV12-3/TRBV12-4	TRBJ1-5	NA	many	TGTGCCAGCAGTTTAGGTGGGGCAGGGGATCAGCCCCAGCATTTT	CASSLGGAGDQPQHF
TRBV30	TRBJ1-2	NA	many	TGTGCCTGGACCTGGGTAGGACCGGGGGTGAATGGCTACACCTTC	CAWTWVGPGVNGYTF
TRBV7-2	TRBJ1-2	NA	NA	TGTGCCAGCAGCTTGTTCAGGGGCTATGGCTACACCTTC	CASSLFRGYGYTF
TRBV27	TRBJ2-1	NA	NA	TGTGCCAGCAGTTCCGATACTAGAGGGTACAATGAGCAGTTCTTC	CASSSDTRGYNEQFF
TRBV7-9	TRBJ2-6	TRBD1	many	TGTGCCAGCAGATCAGGACAGGGTAGAGGGGGCTCTGGGGCCAACGTCCTGACTTTC	CASRSGQGRGGSGANVLTF
TRBV7-3	TRBJ2-7	NA	NA	TGTGCCAGCTCCCGGTCGGGGATACCCTCGTCCTACGAGCAGTACTTC	CASSRSGIPSSYEQYF
TRBV12-3/TRBV12-4	TRBJ2-2	NA	many	TGTGCCAGCAGAGGGGGTGGCACCGGGGAGCTGTTTTTT	CASRGGGTGELFF
TRBV12-5	TRBJ1-2	NA	many	TGTCCGATTATCTCACCCTATGGCTACACCTTC	CPIISPYGYTF
TRBV28	TRBJ2-3	NA	many	TGTGCCAGCAGATCACTGACGGCCCGGTTCGGCACAGATACGCAGTATTTT	CASRSLTARFGTDTQYF
TRBV28	TRBJ2-1	TRBD1	many	TGTGCCAGCAGTTTCCGGACAGGGGTGTACAATGAGCAGTTCTTC	CASSFRTGVYNEQFF
TRBV30	TRBJ2-7	NA	few	TGTGCCTGGAGACCGGGACACGGGTCCTACGAGCAGTACTTC	CAWRPGHGSYEQYF
TRBV6-5	TRBJ1-2	TRBD1	many	TGTGCCAGCAGTTATAGGCCCTACCTAGACAGGGTAGGCTATGGCTACACCTTC	CASSYRPYLDRVGYGYTF
TRBV20-1	TRBJ2-3	NA	NA	TGCAGTGACGACGGGCCCCTCTGGGGTAGCACAGATACGCAGTATTTT	CSDDGPLWGSTDTQYF
TRBV6-1	TRBJ2-1	TRBD1	many	TGTGCCAGCAGTGTGGAAGGGGGCATGTATGAGCAGTTCTTC	CASSVEGGMYEQFF
TRBV2	TRBJ1-2	TRBD1	many	TGTGCCAGCAGGGGGGGACAGACCTCTAATGGCTACACCTTC	CASRGGQTSNGYTF
TRBV6-1	TRBJ1-6	NA	many	TGTGCCAGCAGTGAGGGGGTACGGAATTCACCCCTCCACTTT	CASSEGVRNSPLHF
TRBV6-5	TRBJ2-3	NA	many	TGTGCCAGCAGTTACTCGGCGGGTTTAGGCAGAAATACGCAGTATTTT	CASSYSAGLGRNTQYF
TRBV29-1	TRBJ1-1	NA	few	TGCAGCGCGAAGGACAGACACAACACTGAAGCTTTCTTT	CSAKDRHNTEAFF
TRBV6-1	TRBJ2-5	NA	many	TGTGCCAGCAGTCATGTGGACGGCCGTGGAGAGACCCAGTACTTC	CASSHVDGRGETQYF
TRBV30	TRBJ2-3	TRBD2	many	TGTGCCTGGAGTCTAGCGGGGGGGCGTTTTACGCAGTATTTT	CAWSLAGGRFTQYF
TRBV11-3	TRBJ1-1	NA	few	TGTGCCAGCAGCGGAAGGGGCATAGTCTATGTTGAAGCTTTCTTT	CASSGRGIVYVEAFF
TRBV30	TRBJ1-1	TRBD1	many	TGTGCCTGGAGCCTGGACAGGGAGGCTTTCTTT	CAWSLDREAFF
TRBV20-1	TRBJ2-7	NA	NA	TGCAGTGCTAGAGTCAGGGGTAGGACGTTTATACGCTCCGGCTACGAGCAGTACTTC	CSARVRGRTFIRSGYEQYF
TRBV11-1	TRBJ1-1	NA	many	TGTGCCAGCAGCATCGCACGGGGAGGGAACACTGAGGCTTTCTTT	CASSIARGGNTEAFF
TRBV7-2	TRBJ2-5	NA	NA	TGTGCCAGCAGCTCAGCGCGGGAGACCCAGTACTTC	CASSSARETQYF
TRBV20-1	TRBJ1-1	NA	many	TGCAGTGCTAGGGTGCCGAACACTGAAGCTTTCTTT	CSARVPNTEAFF
TRBV3-1	TRBJ1-3	NA	many	TGTGCCAGCAGCCAGTCCGATGAAGGAAACACCATATATTTT	CASSQSDEGNTIYF
TRBV19	TRBJ2-3	NA	NA	TGTGCCAGTAGTATACCGGGGGAAGGGGATACGCAGTATTTT	CASSIPGEGDTQYF
TRBV5-1	TRBJ2-1	NA	many	TGCGCCAGCACGCTCAGAACGACTGGGTCCTACAATGAGCAGTTCTTC	CASTLRTTGSYNEQFF
TRBV20-1	TRBJ2-7	TRBD2	many	TGCAGTGCCACGACTAGCGGGAAGCACGAGCAGTACTTC	CSATTSGKHEQYF
TRBV3-1	TRBJ1-1	NA	few	TGTGCCAGCAGCCAAGTTGGAGGGTTGAACACTGAAGCTTTCTTT	CASSQVGGLNTEAFF
TRBV7-2	TRBJ1-5	NA	many	TGTGCCAGCAGCTTAGCAGGGCTGGGGGGTCAGCCCCAGCATTTT	CASSLAGLGGQPQHF
TRBV19	TRBJ2-2	NA	many	TGTGCCAGTACCCACAATCAGGGGACGAACACCGGGGAGCTGTTTTTT	CASTHNQGTNTGELFF
TRBV4-1	TRBJ2-7	TRBD2	few	TGCGCCAGCAGCCAAGAGGGGTGGAAGGGGGATATGGTAGCGGGAGGTTGGTACGAGCAGTACTTC	CASSQEGWKGDMVAGGWYEQYF
TRBV20-1	TRBJ2-3	NA	NA	TGCAGTGCTCAAGACAGGAACACAGATACGCAGTATTTT	CSAQDRNTDTQYF
TRBV30	TRBJ2-3	NA	many	TGTGCCTGGAGTGGGGGGTTAGTATGGGATACGCAGTATTTT	CAWSGGLVWDTQYF
TRBV7-9	TRBJ2-5	NA	many	TGTGCCAGCAGCTCCTACGGCAACCGGGACGCCCAAGAGACCCAGTACTTC	CASSSYGNRDAQETQYF
TRBV2	TRBJ1-4	TRBD1	NA	TGTGCCAGCAGCCCCGCCGGGACAGGCAATGAAAAACTGTTTTTT	CASSPAGTGNEKLFF